This T cell receptor beta chain is from a study of CD8+ T cells in alopecia areata. About the research overall: Dosing with tofacitinib proceeded for 6 to 18 months, followed by 6 months off drug. Overall study results and limits: Many of the expanded lesional clones endured in scalp and blood while on tofacitinib. An increase in clonality over normal scalp was evident in lesional scalp, especially alopecia totalis/universalis. The study also sequences resident alphabeta T cells of normal skin in scalp samples.

On this clone: Its antigen is as yet unknown.

The germline V gene encodes CDR1 KGHSH and CDR2 LQKENI. V lost 5 bases and J lost 3; bases outside the gene matches: 6. The CDR3 has 14 residues. Treatment given: oral pan-JAK inhibitor, 5-10 mg twice daily. The sequencing template was cDNA reverse transcribed from extracted RNA. Sequencing used immunoSEQ multiplex PCR; TCRdb keeps in-frame clones, though not all of them. The sample shows about 140,000 clones, around four fifths of them seen only once. Source: CD8+ T cells sorted from blood, taken at week 4, from a patient treated with tofacitinib. This sequence was found in a human donor with alopecia areata. The V gene is TRBV18, the J gene TRBJ2-5; 7 nucleotides match TRBD1. CDR3 sequence (DNA): TGTGCCAGCTCATTACAGGGGAGCGAAGAGACCCAGTACTTC. Protein: CASSLQGSEETQYF.